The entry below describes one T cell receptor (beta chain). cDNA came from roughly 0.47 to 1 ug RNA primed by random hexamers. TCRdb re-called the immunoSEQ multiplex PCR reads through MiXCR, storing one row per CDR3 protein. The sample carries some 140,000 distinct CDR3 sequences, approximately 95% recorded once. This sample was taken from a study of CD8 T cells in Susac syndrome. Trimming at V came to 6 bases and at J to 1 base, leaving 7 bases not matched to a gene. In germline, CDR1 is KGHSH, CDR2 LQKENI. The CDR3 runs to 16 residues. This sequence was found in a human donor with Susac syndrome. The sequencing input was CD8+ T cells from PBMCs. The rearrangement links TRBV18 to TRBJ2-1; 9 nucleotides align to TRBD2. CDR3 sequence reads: CASSPSSGSSYNEQFF. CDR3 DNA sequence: TGTGCCAGCTCCCCCAGTAGCGGGAGTTCCTACAATGAGCAGTTCTTC.